The 10 T cell receptor beta chains given below trace back to one sample, sequenced in a study of blood T cell repertoires in COVID-19. Method: immunoSEQ multiplex PCR; TCRdb's copy keeps in-frame clones and lacks some. The repertoire includes more than 150,000 clones, roughly nine tenths of them detected once, and 0.99% sits in the top ten. The specimen was peripheral blood. These receptors were collected from a man aged 18 to 29 with acute or convalescent COVID-19.

This clone was counted a few times. This chain connects TRBV25-1 to TRBJ2-5; 14 bases are shared with TRBD2. The CDR3 has 18 residues. Trimming cost V 4 bases and J 1 base; bases outside gene matches: 8. CDR1 is MGHDK, CDR2 SYGVNS, per germline. The CDR3 sequence is CASSGAGTSGGFQETQYF. For the CDR3, the DNA is TGTGCCAGCAGTGGTGCCGGGACTAGCGGGGGTTTCCAAGAGACCCAGTACTTC.

The V call is TRBV28, the J call TRBJ1-1; 8 nucleotides align to TRBD1. From germline, CDR1 is MDHEN and CDR2 SYDVKM. J lost 6 bases, V lost 6 bases, and 9 bases had no gene match. The CDR3 totals 14 residues. The CDR3 nucleotides read TGTGCCAGCAGCTCAAACAGGGGGTTGGCTGAAGCTTTCTTT. Its translation is CASSSNRGLAEAFF.

The chain employs TRBV4-1 and TRBJ2-3, with 7 bases that match TRBD1. The germline gives CDR1 MGHRA, CDR2 YSYEKL. J gave up 0 bases and V 4 bases, and 13 bases lay outside the gene matches. This CDR3 is built from 18 residues. CDR3 protein: CASSRNRDGTASTDTQYF. CDR3 bases: TGCGCCAGCAGCCGAAATAGAGACGGGACAGCAAGCACAGATACGCAGTATTTT.

This sequence joins TRBV10-1 and TRBJ1-2; unclear D gene. Between the trimmed V and J ends, which lost 6 bases and 3 bases, there was a span of 17 bases. Germline CDR1 is WNHNN and CDR2 is SYGVQD (reference sequence). This CDR3 has 15 amino acids. The CDR3, as DNA: TGCGCCAGCAGCCATACAGAGATTTATGACTATGGCTACACCTTC. This sequence encodes CASSHTEIYDYGYTF.

This rearrangement joins TRBV23-1 to TRBJ1-5; TRBD1 is a possible D gene (6 bases). TRBV23-1 is filed as an ORF, its function uncertain. This CDR3 region has 18 residues. V was shortened by 2 bases and J by 0 bases, with 17 bases between the two germline ends. Here the CDR3 reads CASSQPGQPPYSNQPQHF. CDR3 DNA: TGCGCCAGCAGTCAACCTGGACAGCCTCCTTATAGCAATCAGCCCCAGCATTTT.

The rearrangement links TRBV27 to TRBJ2-4, with D unresolved. CDR3 size: 13 residues. Trimming removed 10 bases from V and 0 bases from J, with 10 bases in between. Germline values: CDR1 MNHEY, CDR2 SMNVEV (reference sequence). The CDR3 nucleotides are TGTGCCACCTCCCGAGGAGCCAAAAACATTCAGTACTTC. Protein: CATSRGAKNIQYF.

The chain employs TRBV27 and TRBJ1-6; no clear D. The CDR3 covers 13 residues. Per germline, CDR1 MNHEY and CDR2 SMNVEV (reference sequence). Trimming took 3 bases from V and 9 from J, leaving 9 bases between them. CDR3 in amino acids: CASSLAGISPLHF. CDR3 DNA: TGTGCCAGCAGTTTGGCAGGTATTTCACCCCTCCACTTT.

The count of this clone is one. The chain recombines TRBV5-1 with TRBJ1-5; 7 positions match TRBD1. With V trimmed by 3 bases and J by 2 bases, 2 bases remained unmatched. This CDR3 contains 14 residues. Germline-derived CDR1 and CDR2 are SGHRS and YFSETQ. This chain's CDR3 is CASSSTGGNQPQHF. For the CDR3, the DNA is TGCGCCAGCAGCTCAACAGGGGGCAATCAGCCCCAGCATTTT.

This clone has only one observation. CDR3 residues: CASSQRVGYSSYEQYF. CDR3 nucleotide sequence: TGTGCCAGCAGCCAGCGGGTTGGGTACAGCTCCTACGAGCAGTACTTC. This rearrangement joins TRBV7-9 to TRBJ2-7, with D tentatively TRBD2 (6 bases). The germline V and J ends were trimmed by 5 bases and 0 bases, with 17 bases remaining between them. The CDR3 sequence is 16 residues long. The germline gives CDR1 SEHNR, CDR2 FQNEAQ (reference sequence).

The chain recombines TRBV2 with TRBJ1-6; no clear D gene. In germline, CDR1 is SNHLY, CDR2 FYNNEI. V was clipped by 6 bases and J by 14 bases, with 14 bases between them. The CDR3 runs 12 residues. CDR3 loop: CASRYPVEALHF. The CDR3 nucleotides are TGTGCCAGCAGGTACCCGGTGGAGGCCCTCCACTTT.